A selection of T cell receptor beta chains follows, all from one sample in a study of cytomegalovirus exposure and HLA in healthy donors. Profiled with immunoSEQ multiplex PCR; TCRdb holds only in-frame clones, not every one. The sample shows 160,000 or so clones, approximately 80% of them seen only once. Sequenced sample: PBMCs. The origin of the receptors is a woman under 30 in good health and CMV-seronegative. The CDR3 runs from the conserved cysteine through the conserved F or W. The order of the fields is clone size, D gene, V gene, J gene, CDR3 DNA, CDR3 protein. The D gene is left open where the match is weak. Expanded clones get a size class; other rows say once, few or many, or leave the size out.

clone_size: -
d_call: -
v_call: TRBV6-1
j_call: TRBJ1-5
cdr3_nt: TGTGCCAGCAGTCTGGACAGAGATCAGCCCCAGCATTTT
cdr3_aa: CASSLDRDQPQHF

clone_size: -
d_call: TRBD1
v_call: TRBV7-2
j_call: TRBJ1-1
cdr3_nt: TGTGCCAGCAGCTTAGACAGGGGGCCCGCGATGAACACTGAAGCTTTCTTT
cdr3_aa: CASSLDRGPAMNTEAFF

clone_size: -
d_call: TRBD2
v_call: TRBV5-1
j_call: TRBJ2-1
cdr3_nt: TGCGCCAGCAGCTTTGGGACTAGCCACTACAATGAGCAGTTCTTC
cdr3_aa: CASSFGTSHYNEQFF

clone_size: -
d_call: -
v_call: TRBV19
j_call: TRBJ1-1
cdr3_nt: TGTGCCAGTAGTATAGTGGGGCTCACCATGAACACTGAAGCTTTCTTT
cdr3_aa: CASSIVGLTMNTEAFF

clone_size: -
d_call: -
v_call: TRBV19
j_call: TRBJ1-4
cdr3_nt: TGTGCCAGTAGTATGGCCCGTGATGAAAAACTGTTTTTT
cdr3_aa: CASSMARDEKLFF

clone_size: -
d_call: TRBD2
v_call: TRBV7-9
j_call: TRBJ2-1
cdr3_nt: TGTGCCAGCAGCTTGGGACTAGCGGGGGGCAATGAGCAGTTCTTC
cdr3_aa: CASSLGLAGGNEQFF

clone_size: -
d_call: TRBD2
v_call: TRBV6-1
j_call: TRBJ2-1
cdr3_nt: TGTGCCAGCATTCGGGTAGCGGGGATAAACAATGAGCAGTTCTTC
cdr3_aa: CASIRVAGINNEQFF

clone_size: -
d_call: -
v_call: TRBV29-1
j_call: TRBJ1-2
cdr3_nt: TGCAGCGTTGAGCGGGTGCCTAACTATGGCTACACCTTC
cdr3_aa: CSVERVPNYGYTF

clone_size: -
d_call: -
v_call: TRBV28
j_call: TRBJ1-1
cdr3_nt: TGTGCCAGCAGTGCGGACAGTGAAGCTTTCTTT
cdr3_aa: CASSADSEAFF

clone_size: -
d_call: -
v_call: TRBV11-2
j_call: TRBJ2-6
cdr3_nt: TGTGCCAGCAGCTTGAGCTCTGGGGCCAACGTCCTGACTTTC
cdr3_aa: CASSLSSGANVLTF

clone_size: -
d_call: TRBD1
v_call: TRBV28
j_call: TRBJ1-1
cdr3_nt: TGTGCCAGCATACTTCGACAGGGCGGTGAAGCTTTCTTT
cdr3_aa: CASILRQGGEAFF

clone_size: -
d_call: -
v_call: TRBV14
j_call: TRBJ1-1
cdr3_nt: TGTGCCAGCAGCCCCGGAGGTGGGACACGCCAAGGGGCTTTCTTT
cdr3_aa: CASSPGGGTRQGAFF

clone_size: few
d_call: TRBD1
v_call: TRBV30
j_call: TRBJ1-1
cdr3_nt: TGTGCCTGGAGAAGGACAGGGCGGACTGAAGCTTTCTTT
cdr3_aa: CAWRRTGRTEAFF

clone_size: few
d_call: TRBD1
v_call: TRBV19
j_call: TRBJ1-2
cdr3_nt: TGTGCCAGTACAAACAGGGGACTGGACTATGGCTACACCTTC
cdr3_aa: CASTNRGLDYGYTF

clone_size: -
d_call: -
v_call: TRBV25-1
j_call: TRBJ2-5
cdr3_nt: TGTGCCAGCAGTGAGTTGCGGGGCGAGACCCAGTACTTC
cdr3_aa: CASSELRGETQYF

clone_size: -
d_call: TRBD2
v_call: TRBV6-1
j_call: TRBJ2-1
cdr3_nt: TGTGCCAGCAGTGGGAGACTAGCGGGGGGGCCTAGCGATGAGCAGTTCTTC
cdr3_aa: CASSGRLAGGPSDEQFF

clone_size: -
d_call: -
v_call: TRBV15
j_call: TRBJ1-5
cdr3_nt: TGTGCCACCAGTACAGGGATCTATAGCAATCAGCCCCAGCATTTT
cdr3_aa: CATSTGIYSNQPQHF

clone_size: once
d_call: -
v_call: TRBV7-6
j_call: TRBJ1-1
cdr3_nt: TGTGCCAGCAGCCCCTCCCTACAGGGGAACACTGAAGCTTTCTTT
cdr3_aa: CASSPSLQGNTEAFF

clone_size: -
d_call: -
v_call: TRBV12-5
j_call: TRBJ1-1
cdr3_nt: TGTGCTAGTGGTTTGCTTACAGGGTCCGCAACTGAAGCTTTCTTT
cdr3_aa: CASGLLTGSATEAFF

clone_size: -
d_call: TRBD1
v_call: TRBV6-1
j_call: TRBJ1-5
cdr3_nt: TGTGCCAGCAGTGGACAGGGTATGAGCAATCAGCCCCAGCATTTT
cdr3_aa: CASSGQGMSNQPQHF

clone_size: -
d_call: -
v_call: TRBV6-4
j_call: TRBJ1-1
cdr3_nt: TGTGCCAGCAGCTTAGTCGTCGGGACTGAAGCTTTCTTT
cdr3_aa: CASSLVVGTEAFF

clone_size: -
d_call: -
v_call: TRBV5-4
j_call: TRBJ2-1
cdr3_nt: TGTGCCAGCAGCTTGGGCCAAATCGGGAGTGAGCAGTTCTTC
cdr3_aa: CASSLGQIGSEQFF

clone_size: -
d_call: -
v_call: TRBV13
j_call: TRBJ1-2
cdr3_nt: TGTGCCAGCAGCCTTAAGTCCCAGGGAGGTGCACGGAACTATGGCTACACCTTC
cdr3_aa: CASSLKSQGGARNYGYTF

clone_size: -
d_call: TRBD1
v_call: TRBV5-1
j_call: TRBJ2-7
cdr3_nt: TGCGCCAGCAGCTTGCGTACGACAGGGGTGATCTACGAGCAGTACTTC
cdr3_aa: CASSLRTTGVIYEQYF

clone_size: -
d_call: -
v_call: TRBV5-1
j_call: TRBJ2-2
cdr3_nt: TGCGCCAGCAGCGCCGGACAAACGAAGGCCGGGGAGCTGTTTTTT
cdr3_aa: CASSAGQTKAGELFF

clone_size: -
d_call: TRBD1
v_call: TRBV7-2
j_call: TRBJ1-5
cdr3_nt: TGTGCCAGCAGCTTACGACAGGGTAATCAGCCCCAGCATTTT
cdr3_aa: CASSLRQGNQPQHF

clone_size: -
d_call: -
v_call: TRBV14
j_call: TRBJ2-2
cdr3_nt: TGTGCCAGCAGCCAGGTGCCAGGGACCGGGGAGCTGTTTTTT
cdr3_aa: CASSQVPGTGELFF

clone_size: -
d_call: TRBD2
v_call: TRBV28
j_call: TRBJ2-5
cdr3_nt: TGTGCCACCGGACTAGCGGGGGATCTCCAAGAGACCCAGTACTTC
cdr3_aa: CATGLAGDLQETQYF

clone_size: -
d_call: -
v_call: TRBV4-1
j_call: TRBJ2-7
cdr3_nt: TGCGCCAGCAGCCAAGACTTGACAGTCTCCTACGAGCAGTACTTC
cdr3_aa: CASSQDLTVSYEQYF

clone_size: -
d_call: TRBD1
v_call: TRBV5-1
j_call: TRBJ1-4
cdr3_nt: TGCGCCAGCAGCTTGCCCGGGACAGGGGATGAAAAACTGTTTTTT
cdr3_aa: CASSLPGTGDEKLFF

clone_size: -
d_call: TRBD1
v_call: TRBV6-5
j_call: TRBJ1-5
cdr3_nt: TGTGCCAGCAGTAATCGGGGACAGTATCAGCCCCAGCATTTT
cdr3_aa: CASSNRGQYQPQHF

clone_size: -
d_call: TRBD1
v_call: TRBV27
j_call: TRBJ2-5
cdr3_nt: TGTGCCAGCAGTTTATCGACAGGGGGCAGAAAGACCCAGTACTTC
cdr3_aa: CASSLSTGGRKTQYF

clone_size: -
d_call: -
v_call: TRBV30
j_call: TRBJ1-3
cdr3_nt: TGTGCCTGGAGTTCACCCCCCTCTACTGGAAACACCATATATTTT
cdr3_aa: CAWSSPPSTGNTIYF

clone_size: -
d_call: -
v_call: TRBV19
j_call: TRBJ1-3
cdr3_nt: TGTGCCAGTAGCCTGGGAAACACCATATATTTT
cdr3_aa: CASSLGNTIYF

clone_size: -
d_call: -
v_call: TRBV7-3
j_call: TRBJ2-7
cdr3_nt: TGTGCCAGCAGCTCAACCGGGGGCGAGCAGTACTTC
cdr3_aa: CASSSTGGEQYF

clone_size: -
d_call: -
v_call: TRBV5-1
j_call: TRBJ1-6
cdr3_nt: TGCGCCAGCAGCTTGTACAGGAGCAGCAATTCACCCCTCCACTTT
cdr3_aa: CASSLYRSSNSPLHF

clone_size: -
d_call: -
v_call: TRBV7-8
j_call: TRBJ1-4
cdr3_nt: TGTGCCAGCAGCTTAGCCTATCGGGGAGCCGCTGAAAAACTGTTTTTT
cdr3_aa: CASSLAYRGAAEKLFF

clone_size: -
d_call: -
v_call: TRBV7-2
j_call: TRBJ1-2
cdr3_nt: TGTGCCAGCAGCCTGACAGACTCCTATGGCTACACCTTC
cdr3_aa: CASSLTDSYGYTF

clone_size: once
d_call: TRBD2
v_call: TRBV30
j_call: TRBJ2-6
cdr3_nt: TGTGCCTGGAGTGTAGGCCCTTTGCAGGGAGGGGTGAGTGGGGCCAACGTCCTGACTTTC
cdr3_aa: CAWSVGPLQGGVSGANVLTF

clone_size: -
d_call: -
v_call: TRBV6-1
j_call: TRBJ1-1
cdr3_nt: TGTGCCAGCAGTGACAGGCAAATGAACACTGAAGCTTTCTTT
cdr3_aa: CASSDRQMNTEAFF

clone_size: -
d_call: TRBD1
v_call: TRBV25-1
j_call: TRBJ2-1
cdr3_nt: TGTGCCAGCAGACCGACAGGGGCTCACAATGAGCAGTTCTTC
cdr3_aa: CASRPTGAHNEQFF

clone_size: -
d_call: TRBD2
v_call: TRBV9
j_call: TRBJ2-7
cdr3_nt: TGTGCCAGCAGCGGAGCGGGGGGGCTAGAGCAGTACTTC
cdr3_aa: CASSGAGGLEQYF

clone_size: -
d_call: -
v_call: TRBV28
j_call: TRBJ2-7
cdr3_nt: TGTGCCAGCAGTTATCAGGGGCCCTACGAGCAGTACTTC
cdr3_aa: CASSYQGPYEQYF

clone_size: -
d_call: -
v_call: TRBV19
j_call: TRBJ1-1
cdr3_nt: TGTGCCAGTAGTTTAGCCAGCGAGAACACTGAAGCTTTCTTT
cdr3_aa: CASSLASENTEAFF

clone_size: -
d_call: -
v_call: TRBV4-2
j_call: TRBJ1-2
cdr3_nt: TGTGCCAGCAGCCAAGAGGGGGCTCCCTATGGCTACACCTTC
cdr3_aa: CASSQEGAPYGYTF

clone_size: -
d_call: -
v_call: TRBV5-4
j_call: TRBJ2-6
cdr3_nt: TGTGCCAGCAGTCCCTCCCTTTTTAGAGGGGCCAACGTCCTGACTTTC
cdr3_aa: CASSPSLFRGANVLTF

clone_size: -
d_call: -
v_call: TRBV19
j_call: TRBJ1-1
cdr3_nt: TGTGCCAGTAGTACCTACAACAGGGTGACTGAAGCTTTCTTT
cdr3_aa: CASSTYNRVTEAFF

clone_size: -
d_call: TRBD2
v_call: TRBV19
j_call: TRBJ2-3
cdr3_nt: TGTGCCAGTAGTACGACTAGCGGTTCAACAGATACGCAGTATTTT
cdr3_aa: CASSTTSGSTDTQYF

clone_size: -
d_call: TRBD1
v_call: TRBV4-1
j_call: TRBJ1-5
cdr3_nt: TGCGCCAGCAGCCAAGGCGGGACAGGGGGCGGACAGCCCCAGCATTTT
cdr3_aa: CASSQGGTGGGQPQHF

clone_size: -
d_call: -
v_call: TRBV11-3
j_call: TRBJ1-1
cdr3_nt: TGTGCCAGCAGCTTAGGCGCTGAAGCTTTCTTT
cdr3_aa: CASSLGAEAFF

clone_size: -
d_call: -
v_call: TRBV30
j_call: TRBJ2-3
cdr3_nt: TGTGCCTGCCCCCTGGGGAGGGGGGGGGATACGCAGTATTTT
cdr3_aa: CACPLGRGGDTQYF

clone_size: -
d_call: -
v_call: TRBV11-3
j_call: TRBJ2-7
cdr3_nt: TGTGCCAGCAGCTTAGCCCGGACAAACTCCTACGAGCAGTACTTC
cdr3_aa: CASSLARTNSYEQYF

clone_size: -
d_call: -
v_call: TRBV10-2
j_call: TRBJ1-4
cdr3_nt: TGCGCCAGCAGAGACAGGAATGAAAAACTGTTTTTT
cdr3_aa: CASRDRNEKLFF

clone_size: once
d_call: TRBD1
v_call: TRBV13
j_call: TRBJ2-7
cdr3_nt: TGTGCCAGCAGCTTAGGGGACAGGGCCTACGAGCAGTACTTC
cdr3_aa: CASSLGDRAYEQYF